A single T cell receptor beta chain is shown here with its context. Antigen unknown. Other DNA sequences of this sample code for an identical CDR3. These data belong to a study of cytomegalovirus exposure and HLA in healthy donors. Whole-study context: HLA-typed donors were the source of 83 million or so unique TCRs held in an early data release.

Regarding the study as a whole: Rare sequences made up most TCRs, while some public TCRs were found in many donors.

From germline, CDR1 is GTSNPN and CDR2 SVGIG (reference sequence). Unmatched junction bases numbered 10, after V lost 8 bases and J lost 6 bases. There are 15 residues in the CDR3. Primers: 60 Vbeta forward and 13 Jbeta reverse. The assay was immunoSEQ multiplex PCR, and TCRdb's table has in-frame clones only and misses some. The repertoire holds approximately 190,000 clones, with about 81% as singletons. The TCR comes from a woman between 18 and 29 years old in good health and CMV-seropositive. This sequence joins TRBV30 and TRBJ2-2, with 12 bases lining up with TRBD2. Sample: PBMCs. The CDR3 bases are TGTGCCGGGATTCTAGCGGGGGGGCACCCCGGGGAGCTGTTTTTT. This translates into CAGILAGGHPGELFF. Full variable domain (rest looked up from reference TRBV30 and TRBJ2-2): SQTIHQWPATLVQPVGSPLSLECTVEGTSNPNLYWYRQAAGRGLQLLFYSVGIGQISSEVPQNLSASRPQDRQFILSSKKLLLSDSGFYLCAGILAGGHPGELFFGEGSRLTVL.